What follows are 30 T cell receptor beta chains derived from one specimen sequenced in a study of blood T cell repertoires in COVID-19 (dated by TCRdb to about 2020). The method behind the library was the immunoSEQ multiplex PCR assay. TCRdb carries this immuneACCESS record with in-frame sequences only. Its versions omit some clonotypes, under half of them owing to an unresolved V gene in the studies checked, with the rest unexplained. This sample holds almost 55,000 clones; about nine tenths were observed only once. Around 8.2% of the sample belongs to the ten largest clones. Sequenced input: peripheral blood. The receptors here all came from a woman in her thirties or forties with active COVID-19.

The rearrangement joins TRBV11-3 to TRBJ2-1; 9 bases match TRBD2. Germline V CDR1 and CDR2: SGHNT, YENEEA. The CDR3 totals 18 residues. Trimming at V came to 0 bases and at J to 0 bases, leaving 6 bases not matched to a gene. The CDR3 loop reads CASSLDWRGGSSYNEQFF. The DNA of the CDR3 is TGTGCCAGCAGCTTAGATTGGCGGGGGGGGAGCTCCTACAATGAGCAGTTCTTC.

The V and J genes are TRBV6-5 and TRBJ2-1; 12 bases match TRBD2. Germline V gives CDR1 MNHEY, CDR2 SVGAGI. This CDR3 comprises 15 residues. V shed 6 bases, J shed 4 bases, and the junction held 4 bases outside the gene matches. CDR3 nucleotides: TGTGCCAGCAGACTAGCGGGGGGCAATTACAATGAGCAGTTCTTC. This encodes CASRLAGGNYNEQFF.

This chain uses TRBV6-1 with TRBJ1-3; D gene unclear. Trimming cost V 0 bases and J 2 bases, with 11 bases left between them. Germline-derived CDR1 and CDR2 are MNHNS and SASEGT. The CDR3 extends over 16 amino acids. CDR3 DNA: TGTGCCAGCAGTGAAGCCCCCGGGGTTGCTGGAAACACCATATATTTT. Its translation is CASSEAPGVAGNTIYF.

The chain uses TRBV15 and TRBJ1-5; maybe TRBD1 (6 bases). The CDR3 is made up of 14 amino acids. V was pared by 4 bases and J by 3 bases, with 10 bases between. CDR1 and CDR2 from the germline V gene are LNHNV and YYDKDF (reference sequence). The CDR3 is CATSIGGPNQPQHF. The CDR3 nucleotides read TGTGCCACCAGCATAGGGGGACCCAATCAGCCCCAGCATTTT.

The chain combines TRBV9 with TRBJ2-1, with D perhaps TRBD2 (7 bases). This CDR3 comprises 15 residues. Germline CDR1 and CDR2: SGDLS and YYNGEE. The ends were cut back, 0 bases at V and 2 bases at J, with 9 bases in the middle. DNA for the CDR3: TGTGCCAGCAGCGTAGACGGGGGGCCCTACAATGAGCAGTTCTTC. Translating gives CASSVDGGPYNEQFF.

This chain links TRBV5-1 with TRBJ2-5, with 8 nucleotides matching TRBD2. Germline V lookup: CDR1 SGHRS, CDR2 YFSETQ. CDR3 length: 16 amino acids. The ends lost 3 bases at V and 4 bases at J; junction bases unmatched: 11. DNA for the CDR3: TGCGCCAGCAGCTATTCTGCGGGGGGTGGCCGAGAGACCCAGTACTTC. Translated, it gives CASSYSAGGGRETQYF. Variable domain in full (rest from reference TRBV5-1 and TRBJ2-5): KAGVTQTPRYLIKTRGQQVTLSCSPISGHRSVSWYQQTPGQGLQFLFEYFSETQRNKGNFPGRFSGRQFSNSRSEMNVSTLELGDSALYLCASSYSAGGGRETQYFGPGTRLLVL.

Turning to this clone: This same CDR3 is encoded by further DNA sequences in the sample. The chain has TRBV19 and TRBJ1-5, with D perhaps matching TRBD1 (5 bases). Trimming stripped 5 bases from V and 2 bases from J, with 13 bases between. Germline CDR1 reads LNHDA; CDR2 reads SQIVND (reference sequence). The CDR3 has 15 residues. The CDR3 sequence: CASSPGLAGNQPQHF. Here the CDR3 DNA reads TGTGCCAGTAGTCCGGGACTTGCCGGCAATCAGCCCCAGCATTTT.

The V call is TRBV7-2, the J call TRBJ2-5, with 7 bases fitting TRBD1. V was clipped by 4 bases and J by 2 bases; unmatched bases: 7. The CDR3 length is 15 residues. Germline CDR1 SGHTA, CDR2 FQGNSA. The CDR3 sequence is CASSSQTGPQETQYF. CDR3 in DNA: TGTGCCAGCAGCTCCCAGACAGGGCCACAAGAGACCCAGTACTTC.

The chain combines TRBV21-1 with TRBJ2-2; TRBD2, the table's D call, was not compared with the DNA. TRBV21-1 has pseudogene status. The CDR3 loop spans 15 amino acids. The CDR3 loop reads CASSAGTGNTGELFF. CDR3 bases: TGTGCCAGCAGCGCCGGGACTGGGAACACCGGGGAGCTGTTTTTT.

The table lists this clone with a few counts. The chain carries TRBV4-1 and TRBJ1-6; a possible D gene is TRBD1 (6 bases). The CDR3 runs to 15 residues. Trimming removed 4 bases from V and 8 bases from J, with 15 bases in between. Germline CDR1 is MGHRA and CDR2 is YSYEKL. CDR3 protein: CASSPTGQIDSPLHF. In DNA form, the CDR3 reads TGCGCCAGCAGCCCGACCGGACAGATAGATTCACCCCTCCACTTT.

The rearrangement joins TRBV11-3 to TRBJ2-7, with a possible D match to TRBD1 (5 bases). The CDR3 extends over 14 amino acids. V was shortened by 3 bases and J by 0 bases, with 9 bases between the two germline ends. CDR1 is SGHNT and CDR2 is YENEEA in the germline V gene. The CDR3 loop reads CASSLQGSSYEQYF. The CDR3 coding sequence is TGTGCCAGCAGCTTGCAGGGATCCTCCTACGAGCAGTACTTC. The complete variable domain, with remaining parts taken from reference TRBV11-3 and TRBJ2-7, reads EAGVVQSPRYKIIEKKQPVAFWCNPISGHNTLYWYLQNLGQGPELLIRYENEEAVDDSQLPKDRFSAERLKGVDSTLKIQPAELGDSAVYLCASSLQGSSYEQYFGPGTRLTVT.

This clone was seen a single time. This chain connects TRBV7-6 to TRBJ1-4; the D is unclear. This CDR3 has 13 amino acids. The germline gives CDR1 SGHVS, CDR2 FNYEAQ. Between the trimmed V and J ends, which lost 5 bases and 8 bases, there was a span of 12 bases. The CDR3 loop is CASSRRYGEKLFF. The DNA for the CDR3 is TGTGCCAGCAGCCGCCGCTACGGGGAAAAACTGTTTTTT.

The V gene is TRBV18, the J gene TRBJ1-5; 9 bases map to TRBD1. Germline V gene data show CDR1 as KGHSH and CDR2 as LQKENI. There are 15 residues in the CDR3. V shed 2 bases, J shed 4 bases, and the junction held 3 bases outside the gene matches. For the CDR3, the DNA is TGTGCCAGCTCACCAGGACAGGGGAAAAATCAGCCCCAGCATTTT. Its translation is CASSPGQGKNQPQHF.

The chain couples TRBV3-1 (or the pseudogene TRBV3-2) to TRBJ2-2, with TRBD2 matching over 11 bases. The trim removed 1 base at V and 5 bases at J, leaving 6 bases unmatched. This CDR3 is 17 amino acids long. Germline assignment: CDR1 LGHDT and CDR2 YNNKEL (reference sequence). This CDR3 is CASSQVAGGPRTGELFF. CDR3 in DNA: TGTGCCAGCAGCCAAGTAGCGGGGGGGCCGAGAACCGGGGAGCTGTTTTTT.

This clone was detected only once. The chain joins TRBV5-1 to TRBJ2-3; 9 nucleotides line up with TRBD1. J lost 6 bases, V lost 7 bases, and 9 bases had no gene match. Germline V CDR1 and CDR2: SGHRS, YFSETQ. This CDR3 spans 14 amino acids. The CDR3 here is CASRTTGGMDTQYF. The CDR3 DNA reads as TGCGCCAGCCGAACGACAGGGGGTATGGATACGCAGTATTTT.

The V gene is TRBV12-5, the J gene TRBJ1-5; a possible D gene is TRBD1 (6 bases). V was clipped by 6 bases and J by 3 bases, with 24 bases between them. CDR1 is LGHNT and CDR2 is FRNRAP in the germline V gene. This CDR3 contains 18 residues. The CDR3 DNA reads TGTGCTAGTGGGACGACATCGCAGGGGATTACCCACAATCAGCCCCAGCATTTT. This codes for CASGTTSQGITHNQPQHF.

CDR3 residues: CASSDLRTGNNEQFF. CDR3 coding DNA: TGTGCCAGTAGTGACCTCCGGACAGGAAACAATGAGCAGTTCTTC. The V call is TRBV19, the J call TRBJ2-1, with TRBD1 identical over 7 bases. There are 15 residues in the CDR3. Germline CDR1 reads LNHDA; CDR2 reads SQIVND (reference sequence). V was clipped by 5 bases and J by 5 bases; unmatched bases: 9.

This CDR3 is CASRTSGGASTGELFF. CDR3 in DNA: TGTGCCAGTAGGACTAGCGGGGGGGCAAGCACCGGGGAGCTGTTTTTT. The V and J genes are TRBV19 and TRBJ2-2; 14 bases match TRBD2. Germline trimming cut 6 bases from V and 4 bases from J; bases unmatched to any gene: 4. Germline values: CDR1 LNHDA, CDR2 SQIVND (reference sequence). The CDR3 loop spans 16 amino acids.

The chain employs TRBV3-1 (or the pseudogene TRBV3-2) and TRBJ2-5; 13 positions match TRBD2. Trimming took 0 bases from V and 5 from J; bases not matched to a gene: 6. CDR1 LGHDT and CDR2 YNNKEL come from the germline V gene (reference sequence). The CDR3 runs to 17 residues. The chain's CDR3 is CASSQEATSGGRETQYF. In DNA form, the CDR3 reads TGTGCCAGCAGCCAAGAGGCGACTAGCGGGGGGAGGGAGACCCAGTACTTC.

The chain links TRBV28 to TRBJ1-1; tentatively, D is TRBD1 (6 bases). The V end lost 6 bases, the J end lost 1 base, and 9 bases lay between the germline ends. The V gene's germline CDR1 is MDHEN and CDR2 SYDVKM. The CDR3 totals 13 residues. This CDR3 reads CASRLQGNTEAFF. In DNA, the CDR3 is TGTGCCAGCAGACTACAGGGGAACACTGAAGCTTTCTTT.

The rearrangement uses TRBV7-3 and TRBJ2-1, with TRBD1 matching over 7 bases. Trimming took 1 base from V and 5 from J; bases not matched to a gene: 5. The germline V gene has CDR1 SGHTA and CDR2 FQGTGA. CDR3 length equals 15 residues. The DNA of the CDR3 is TGTGCCAGCAGCTTAAGTGGGGGACAGCACAATGAGCAGTTCTTC. Encoded protein: CASSLSGGQHNEQFF.

In its sample, this clone was seen once. This chain joins TRBV6-1 and TRBJ2-3, with 10 bases identical to TRBD2. V shed 4 bases, J shed 2 bases, and the junction held 12 bases outside the gene matches. CDR1 and CDR2 from the germline V gene are MNHNS and SASEGT. The CDR3 consists of 18 residues. CDR3: CASSGGLALYGLTDTQYF. CDR3 nucleotides: TGTGCCAGCAGTGGGGGACTAGCGTTGTATGGGCTCACAGATACGCAGTATTTT.

The gene calls are TRBV5-1 and TRBJ2-5; 11 positions agree with TRBD2. The germline gives CDR1 SGHRS, CDR2 YFSETQ. The CDR3 covers 20 residues. Trimming removed 0 bases from V and 0 bases from J; junction bases left unmatched: 13. This CDR3 is CASSLALAGGPEQYQETQYF. The CDR3, as DNA: TGCGCCAGCAGCTTGGCCCTAGCGGGGGGACCAGAACAGTACCAAGAGACCCAGTACTTC. The full variable domain, in which reference TRBV5-1 and TRBJ2-5 provide the parts outside the CDR3, is KAGVTQTPRYLIKTRGQQVTLSCSPISGHRSVSWYQQTPGQGLQFLFEYFSETQRNKGNFPGRFSGRQFSNSRSEMNVSTLELGDSALYLCASSLALAGGPEQYQETQYFGPGTRLLVL.

The genes are TRBV11-3 and TRBJ1-6, with a possible D match to TRBD1 (5 bases). Per germline, CDR1 SGHNT and CDR2 YENEEA. CDR3 size: 15 residues. The V end lost 1 base, the J end lost 7 bases, and 11 bases lay between the germline ends. The CDR3 bases are TGTGCCAGCAGCTTAGGGGGCCAGCAGAATTCACCCCTCCACTTT. Translation: CASSLGGQQNSPLHF. Supplemented by reference TRBV11-3 and TRBJ1-6, the full variable domain reads EAGVVQSPRYKIIEKKQPVAFWCNPISGHNTLYWYLQNLGQGPELLIRYENEEAVDDSQLPKDRFSAERLKGVDSTLKIQPAELGDSAVYLCASSLGGQQNSPLHFGNGTRLTVT.

The chain has TRBV19 and TRBJ1-3; 7 bases match TRBD1. Germline CDR1 is LNHDA and CDR2 is SQIVND (reference sequence). CDR3 size: 16 residues. Germline trimming cut 1 base from V and 6 bases from J; bases unmatched to any gene: 9. CDR3 protein: CASSIGTGAKKNTIYF. CDR3 DNA: TGTGCCAGTAGTATAGGCACAGGGGCAAAGAAAAACACCATATATTTT.

This rearrangement joins TRBV6-1 to TRBJ2-7, with 7 bases aligning to TRBD1. The V gene end was trimmed by 0 bases and the J gene end by 2 bases; junction bases not matched to a gene: 4. The V gene's germline CDR1 is MNHNS and CDR2 SASEGT. This CDR3 region has 15 residues. CDR3 in amino acids: CASSEALDRPYEQYF. CDR3 DNA sequence: TGTGCCAGCAGTGAAGCGCTGGACAGGCCCTACGAGCAGTACTTC.

The J gene is TRBJ1-2, the V gene TRBV18, with TRBD1 matching 9 bases. Germline-derived CDR1 and CDR2 are KGHSH and LQKENI. This CDR3 comprises 13 residues. J was trimmed by 8 bases and V by 3 bases; bases with no gene match: 4. The CDR3 reads CASSPGDREGYTF. The CDR3 nucleotides read TGTGCCAGCTCACCCGGGGACAGGGAGGGCTACACCTTC.

The V and J genes are TRBV19 and TRBJ1-1, with TRBD1 identical over 9 bases. J lost 1 base, V lost 7 bases, and 4 bases had no gene match. Germline CDR1 reads LNHDA; CDR2 reads SQIVND (reference sequence). The CDR3 covers 14 residues. CDR3 DNA: TGTGCCAGTAATCCGGGACAGGGGAACACTGAAGCTTTCTTT. Translating gives CASNPGQGNTEAFF.

This clone has just one count. The CDR3 reads CASSLDAGANEQFF. In DNA form, the CDR3 reads TGTGCCAGCAGCTTGGATGCAGGGGCCAATGAGCAGTTCTTC. V is TRBV5-5 and J is TRBJ2-1, with D maybe TRBD1 (6 bases). The CDR3 totals 14 residues. The V gene's germline CDR1 is SGHKS and CDR2 YYEKEE (reference sequence). Trimming stripped 0 bases from V and 6 bases from J, with 10 bases between. Filled out from reference TRBV5-5 and TRBJ2-1, the complete variable domain reads DAGVTQSPTHLIKTRGQQVTLRCSPISGHKSVSWYQQVLGQGPQFIFQYYEKEERGRGNFPDRFSARQFPNYSSELNVNALLLGDSALYLCASSLDAGANEQFFGPGTRLTVL.

The genes are TRBV11-2 and TRBJ2-1, with 9 bases lining up with TRBD2. The CDR3 contains 18 residues. V trimming: 1 base; J trimming: 1 base; junction bases outside the gene matches: 8. CDR1 and CDR2 from the germline V gene are SGHAT and FQNNGV. The CDR3 region has the DNA TGTGCCAGCAGCTTAGTTGGCGGGGGGGCCAAGTCCTACAATGAGCAGTTCTTC. Translated, it gives CASSLVGGGAKSYNEQFF.